These 14 T cell receptor beta chains originate from one sample sequenced in a study of shared clonotypes between healthy human individuals. Method: immunoSEQ multiplex PCR; TCRdb's copy keeps in-frame clones and lacks some. This sample has approximately 700,000 clones, with roughly 72% found just once. Sequencing used memory CD4+ T cells sorted from blood. Sample subset: CD45RA-negative fraction. All receptors come from a woman aged 25 to 39 in good health.

The V call is TRBV11-2, the J call TRBJ2-1, with D unclear. The germline CDR1 and CDR2 sequences are SGHAT and FQNNGV. This CDR3 has 14 amino acids. V was trimmed by 1 base and J by 10 bases, leaving 14 bases between them. CDR3 in DNA: TGTGCCAGCAGCTTAGGTGACCCTGTTGGGGAGCAGTTCTTC. Its protein is CASSLGDPVGEQFF.

This chain links TRBV6-5 with TRBJ1-1, with a possible D match to TRBD1 (6 bases). The CDR3 covers 15 residues. V was trimmed by 6 bases and J by 0 bases, leaving 14 bases between them. Germline V gene sequence: CDR1 MNHEY, CDR2 SVGAGI. CDR3 bases: TGTGCCAGCAGGGCGGGGGGGGGCATGAACACTGAAGCTTTCTTT. It translates to CASRAGGGMNTEAFF.

The chain uses TRBV19 and TRBJ2-1; TRBD1 might be the D (5 bases). The CDR3 is 14 amino acids. Germline V gene sequence: CDR1 LNHDA, CDR2 SQIVND (reference sequence). Between the trimmed V and J ends, which lost 8 bases and 9 bases, there was a span of 20 bases. The CDR3 DNA follows: TGTGCCAGTCAACAGTTCGGTTGGGGCGGTGAGCAGTTCTTC. Its translation is CASQQFGWGGEQFF. The full variable domain, rest sourced from reference TRBV19 and TRBJ2-1, is DGGITQSPKYLFRKEGQNVTLSCEQNLNHDAMYWYRQDPGQGLRLIYYSQIVNDFQKGDIAEGYSVSREKKESFPLTVTSAQKNPTAFYLCASQQFGWGGEQFFGPGTRLTVL.

This sequence joins TRBV19 and TRBJ2-2, with TRBD2 matching over 14 bases. The CDR3 contains 15 residues. The V gene end was trimmed by 10 bases and the J gene end by 8 bases; junction bases not matched to a gene: 9. CDR1 and CDR2 (germline): LNHDA, SQIVND (reference sequence). The CDR3 region is CATEGTSGRTGELFF. CDR3 in DNA: TGTGCCACTGAAGGGACTAGCGGGAGAACTGGGGAGCTGTTTTTT.

The J gene is TRBJ1-1, the V gene TRBV5-1; D ambiguous. This CDR3 contains 16 residues. The germline V gene has CDR1 SGHRS and CDR2 YFSETQ. The germline V and J ends were trimmed by 2 bases and 2 bases, with 16 bases remaining between them. DNA of the CDR3: TGCGCCAGCAGCTTAGGGCAGGAACCCCAAAACACTGAAGCTTTCTTT. This sequence encodes CASSLGQEPQNTEAFF.

This chain connects TRBV25-1 to TRBJ1-5, with TRBD1 as a possible D gene (5 bases). The CDR3 consists of 15 residues. Germline values: CDR1 MGHDK, CDR2 SYGVNS. V was pared by 4 bases and J by 6 bases, with 16 bases between. The CDR3 DNA sequence: TGTGCCAGCAGTGGTGACAGTGCTCAGTTTCAGCCCCAGCATTTT. Protein: CASSGDSAQFQPQHF.

The gene calls are TRBV6-1 and TRBJ2-3, with TRBD2 matching 7 bases. Germline-derived CDR1 and CDR2 are MNHNS and SASEGT. The CDR3 runs 17 residues. Germline trimming cut 1 base from V and 6 bases from J; bases unmatched to any gene: 13. The CDR3 region is CASSEGPPGLTRDTQYF. The CDR3 DNA sequence: TGTGCCAGCAGTGAAGGACCCCCGGGACTAACCAGGGATACGCAGTATTTT.

This chain connects TRBV11-2 to TRBJ1-2; D may be TRBD1 (6 bases). V gave up 5 bases and J gave up 5 bases, with 12 bases separating them. CDR3 length: 13 residues. The germline gives CDR1 SGHAT, CDR2 FQNNGV. The CDR3 loop reads CASSPGAWYGYTF. CDR3 coding DNA: TGTGCCAGCAGCCCGGGGGCTTGGTATGGCTACACCTTC.

This chain links TRBV30 with TRBJ2-7, with D perhaps matching TRBD1 or TRBD2 (5 bases each). Germline CDR1 is GTSNPN and CDR2 is SVGIG (reference sequence). V gave up 2 bases and J gave up 0 bases, with 8 bases separating them. The CDR3 sequence is 13 residues long. This CDR3 is CAWSKGTSYEQYF. The CDR3 DNA is TGTGCCTGGAGTAAGGGGACCTCCTACGAGCAGTACTTC.

This clone has a handful of counts. This chain joins TRBV4-1 and TRBJ2-7, with D maybe TRBD1 (5 bases). V was trimmed by 1 base and J by 3 bases, leaving 13 bases between them. The germline V gene has CDR1 MGHRA and CDR2 YSYEKL. The CDR3 consists of 15 residues. The CDR3 spells CASSQGGLTDYEQYF. DNA for the CDR3: TGCGCCAGCAGCCAAGGGGGCCTGACGGACTACGAGCAGTACTTC.

This chain joins TRBV11-2 and TRBJ2-7; D is uncertain. The germline gives CDR1 SGHAT, CDR2 FQNNGV. The CDR3 is 12 residues long. V gave up 0 bases and J gave up 9 bases, with 9 bases separating them. The CDR3 DNA reads TGTGCCAGCAGCTTAGAAGAAACAATGCAGTACTTC. This translates into CASSLEETMQYF.

Worth noting for this clone: Other nucleotide sequences from this sample produce the same CDR3. The chain carries TRBV20-1 and TRBJ2-7; no firm D call. V lost 2 bases and J lost 3, with 5 bases in between. CDR3 length: 11 amino acids. Germline CDR1 DFQATT, CDR2 SNEGSKA (reference sequence). DNA for the CDR3: TGCAGTGCTAGATCCGACTACGAGCAGTACTTC. Translated, it gives CSARSDYEQYF.

This clone was recorded once. The rearrangement links TRBV6-1 to TRBJ2-1; 11 bases fit TRBD1. In germline, CDR1 is MNHNS, CDR2 SASEGT. The V gene end was trimmed by 7 bases and the J gene end by 4 bases; junction bases not matched to a gene: 6. The CDR3 loop spans 15 amino acids. CDR3 sequence: CASTGDRGAYNEQFF. The CDR3 nucleotides read TGTGCCAGCACCGGGGACAGGGGGGCTTACAATGAGCAGTTCTTC.

The rearrangement joins TRBV30 to TRBJ1-5; D is ambiguous. The germline gives CDR1 GTSNPN, CDR2 SVGIG (reference sequence). CDR3 length: 15 amino acids. The V end was cut by 2 bases, the J end by 4 bases, with 15 bases between. The CDR3 protein is CAWSPGGEGNQPQHF. In DNA form, the CDR3 reads TGTGCCTGGAGTCCGGGTGGGGAAGGAAATCAGCCCCAGCATTTT.